Below, 10 T cell receptor beta chains from the same sample are listed, as sequenced in a study of blood T cells in healthy people across ages. Alongside a J-beta primer mix, a sample-barcoded 5' primer served in a second PCR lasting about 7 to 12 cycles. Each CDR3 protein gets one entry after TCRdb re-called the 5' RACE reads with MiXCR. The sample contains some 880,000 distinct CDR3 sequences, approximately 35% of which appear only once. The sample consisted of blood. The source is a man between 18 and 35 years old in good health.

This clonotype appeared once. This sequence joins TRBV27 and TRBJ1-1; D is possibly TRBD1 (6 bases). CDR3 length: 17 residues. Germline V gene lookup returns CDR1 MNHEY and CDR2 SMNVEV (reference sequence). V lost 5 bases, J lost 4 bases, and 23 bases lay in between. CDR3 protein: CASSPLSGGRAGTEAFF. The CDR3 bases are TGTGCCAGCAGTCCATTATCCGGGGGCAGGGCTGGCACTGAAGCTTTCTTT.

This clonotype was observed a few times. This chain connects TRBV20-1 to TRBJ2-5; TRBD1 is a possible D gene (6 bases). V gave up 6 bases and J gave up 2 bases, with 19 bases separating them. The length of the CDR3 is 15 residues. Per germline, CDR1 DFQATT and CDR2 SNEGSKA (reference sequence). DNA for the CDR3: TGCAGTGCCCTTATAGGGGGACGGTTGCAAGAGACCCAGTACTTC. Translating it yields CSALIGGRLQETQYF.

Ten or more counts support this clonotype. The chain carries TRBV12-3 or TRBV12-4 and TRBJ1-5; D possibly corresponds to TRBD1 (5 bases). This CDR3 has 14 residues. Trimming removed 4 bases from V and 9 bases from J, with 16 bases in between. The CDR3 here is CASSYQGGLGPQHF. The CDR3 nucleotides are TGTGCCAGCAGTTACCAGGGTGGTTTGGGGCCCCAGCATTTT.

This chain connects TRBV4-3 to TRBJ2-3; no definite D call. This CDR3 spans 15 amino acids. The V gene's germline CDR1 is LGHNA and CDR2 YSLEER. V lost 7 bases to trimming and J lost 1 base, with 15 bases between them. CDR3 sequence (DNA): TGCGCCAGCAACCCGCCGGCGCGACGCACAGATACGCAGTATTTT. Residues: CASNPPARRTDTQYF.

V gene TRBV5-1 combines with J gene TRBJ1-2; D is uncertain. CDR3 size: 14 residues. With 4 bases removed from V and 3 bases from J, the gap between germline ends came to 13 bases. In germline, CDR1 is SGHRS, CDR2 YFSETQ. The CDR3 spells CASSPEPSDYGYTF. The CDR3 coding sequence is TGCGCCAGCAGCCCCGAGCCTTCGGACTATGGCTACACCTTC.

The V call is TRBV3-1, the J call TRBJ2-3; weak D call: TRBD2 (5 bases). Looked up from germline, CDR1 is LGHDT and CDR2 is YNNKEL (reference sequence). Deletions cut 1 base from V and 4 bases from J, with 18 bases between. CDR3 length equals 17 residues. CDR3 nucleotide sequence: TGTGCCAGCAGCCAAGTATCGGAGGTCCCCGTCTCAGATACGCAGTATTTT. Its protein is CASSQVSEVPVSDTQYF.

The chain combines TRBV21-1 with TRBJ1-1; whether TRBD1, the table's D call, matches the DNA was not checked. TRBV21-1 is designated a pseudogene. The CDR3 is 13 amino acids. This chain's CDR3 is CASPVTRSTEAFF. The CDR3 nucleotides are TGTGCCAGCCCTGTTACCCGGAGCACTGAAGCTTTCTTT.

The genes are TRBV6-6 and TRBJ2-4; TRBD2 matches 8 bases. Germline CDR1 and CDR2: MNHNY and SVGAGI (reference sequence). V lost 5 bases to trimming and J lost 3 bases; unmatched junction nucleotides: 12. The CDR3 consists of 17 residues. As DNA, the CDR3 is TGTGCCAGCAGTAAGGGGACGGGAGGGGGTGTCAAAAACATTCAGTACTTC. It encodes CASSKGTGGGVKNIQYF.

This clonotype was picked up a small number of times. The rearrangement uses TRBV12-3 or TRBV12-4 and TRBJ1-4; 10 bases align to TRBD1. Trimming at V came to 4 bases and at J to 4 bases, leaving 0 bases not matched to a gene. This CDR3 is 14 amino acids long. As DNA, the CDR3 is TGTGCCAGCAGTTGGACAGGGGGTAATGAAAAACTGTTTTTT. This gives the protein CASSWTGGNEKLFF.

In the case of this clonotype: The junction departs from germline at one end; a sequencing error may be responsible. The chain recombines TRBV12-3 or TRBV12-4 with TRBJ1-1, with D possibly TRBD1 on 6 matching bases. The CDR3 runs 15 residues. In DNA, the CDR3 is TGTGTCAGCAGTTCGACCCTCAGGGGGAACACTGAAGCTTTCTTT. Protein: CVSSSTLRGNTEAFF.